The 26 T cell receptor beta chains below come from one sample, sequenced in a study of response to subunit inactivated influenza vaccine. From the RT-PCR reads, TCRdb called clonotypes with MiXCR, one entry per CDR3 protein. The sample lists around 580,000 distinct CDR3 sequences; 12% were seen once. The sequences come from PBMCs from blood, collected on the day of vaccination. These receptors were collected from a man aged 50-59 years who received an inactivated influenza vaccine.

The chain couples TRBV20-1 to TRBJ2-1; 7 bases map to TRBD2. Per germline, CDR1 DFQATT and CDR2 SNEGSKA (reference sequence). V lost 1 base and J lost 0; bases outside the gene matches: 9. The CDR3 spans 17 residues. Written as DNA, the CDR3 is TGCAGTGCTAGAGGGCTAGCGGCCTGGAGCTCCTACAATGAGCAGTTCTTC. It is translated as CSARGLAAWSSYNEQFF.

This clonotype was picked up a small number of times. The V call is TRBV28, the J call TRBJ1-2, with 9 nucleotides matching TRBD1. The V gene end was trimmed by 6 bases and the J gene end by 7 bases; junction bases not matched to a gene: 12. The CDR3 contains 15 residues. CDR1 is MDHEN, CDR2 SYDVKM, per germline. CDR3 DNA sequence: TGTGCCAGCAGCCTCTTAACCGGGACAGGGCTTGGCTACACCTTC. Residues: CASSLLTGTGLGYTF.

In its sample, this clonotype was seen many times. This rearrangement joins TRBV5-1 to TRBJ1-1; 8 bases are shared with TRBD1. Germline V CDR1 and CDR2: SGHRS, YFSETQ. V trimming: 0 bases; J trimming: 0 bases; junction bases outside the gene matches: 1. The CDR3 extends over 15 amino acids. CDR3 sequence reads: CASSLGTGMNTEAFF. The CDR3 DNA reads TGCGCCAGCAGCTTGGGGACAGGGATGAACACTGAAGCTTTCTTT.

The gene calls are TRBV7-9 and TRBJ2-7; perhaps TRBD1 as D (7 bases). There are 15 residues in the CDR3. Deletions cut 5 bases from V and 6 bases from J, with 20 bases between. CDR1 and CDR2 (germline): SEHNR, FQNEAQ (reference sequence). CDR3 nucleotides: TGTGCCAGCAGCCTGCGGACAGGAGGGGAATCCGAGCAGTACTTC. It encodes CASSLRTGGESEQYF.

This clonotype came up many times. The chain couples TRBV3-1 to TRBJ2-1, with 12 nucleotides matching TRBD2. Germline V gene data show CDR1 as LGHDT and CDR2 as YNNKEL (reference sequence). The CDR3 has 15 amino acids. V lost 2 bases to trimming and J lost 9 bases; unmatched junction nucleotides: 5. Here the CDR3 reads CASSQTLAGGTEQFF. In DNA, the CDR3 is TGTGCCAGCAGCCAAACACTAGCGGGAGGTACTGAGCAGTTCTTC.

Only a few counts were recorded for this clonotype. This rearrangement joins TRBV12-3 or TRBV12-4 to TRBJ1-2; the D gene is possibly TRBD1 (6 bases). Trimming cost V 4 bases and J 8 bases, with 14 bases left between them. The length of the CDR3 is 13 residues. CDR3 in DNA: TGTGCCAGCAGTTCCAGGGGTGGGGCCGGCTACACCTTC. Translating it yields CASSSRGGAGYTF.

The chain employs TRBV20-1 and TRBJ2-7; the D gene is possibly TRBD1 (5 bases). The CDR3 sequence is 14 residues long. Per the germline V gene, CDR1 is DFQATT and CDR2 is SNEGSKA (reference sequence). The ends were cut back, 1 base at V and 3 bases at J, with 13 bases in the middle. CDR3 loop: CSARVRAGYYEQYF. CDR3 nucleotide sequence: TGCAGTGCTAGAGTTAGGGCAGGGTACTACGAGCAGTACTTC.

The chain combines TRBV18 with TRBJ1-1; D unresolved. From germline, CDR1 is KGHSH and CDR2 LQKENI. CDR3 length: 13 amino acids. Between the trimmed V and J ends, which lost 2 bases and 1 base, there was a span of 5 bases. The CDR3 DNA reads TGTGCCAGCTCACCAGGAGAGAACACTGAAGCTTTCTTT. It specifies CASSPGENTEAFF.

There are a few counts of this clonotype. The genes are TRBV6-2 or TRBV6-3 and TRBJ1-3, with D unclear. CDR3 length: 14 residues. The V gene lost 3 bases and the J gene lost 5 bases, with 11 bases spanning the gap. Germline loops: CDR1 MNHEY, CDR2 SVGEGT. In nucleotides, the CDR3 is TGTGCCAGCAGTTATCTTCGATCTCGAAACACCATATATTTT. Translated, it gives CASSYLRSRNTIYF.

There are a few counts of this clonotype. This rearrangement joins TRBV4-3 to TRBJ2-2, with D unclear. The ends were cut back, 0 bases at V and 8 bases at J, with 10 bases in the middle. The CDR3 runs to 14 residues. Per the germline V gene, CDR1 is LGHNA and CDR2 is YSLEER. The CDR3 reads CASSQEIQGGELFF. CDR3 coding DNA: TGCGCCAGCAGCCAAGAGATCCAAGGGGGGGAGCTGTTTTTT.

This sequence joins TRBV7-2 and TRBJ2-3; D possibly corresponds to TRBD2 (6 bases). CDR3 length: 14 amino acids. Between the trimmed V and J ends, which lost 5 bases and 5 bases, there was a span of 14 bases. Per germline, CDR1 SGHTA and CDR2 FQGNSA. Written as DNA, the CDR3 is TGTGCCAGCAGCCAGACTAGAGTAGGAGATACGCAGTATTTT. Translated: CASSQTRVGDTQYF.

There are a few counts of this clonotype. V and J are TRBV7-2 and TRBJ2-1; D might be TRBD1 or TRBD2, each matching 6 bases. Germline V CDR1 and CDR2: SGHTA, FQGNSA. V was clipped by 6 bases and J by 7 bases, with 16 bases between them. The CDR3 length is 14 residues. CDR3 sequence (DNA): TGTGCCAGCAGACCTTCTGGGGGGCTTAATGAGCAGTTCTTC. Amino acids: CASRPSGGLNEQFF.

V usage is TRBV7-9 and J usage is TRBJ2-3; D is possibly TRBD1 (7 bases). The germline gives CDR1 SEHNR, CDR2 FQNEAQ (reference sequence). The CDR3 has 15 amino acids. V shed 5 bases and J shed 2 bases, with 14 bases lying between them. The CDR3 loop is CASSHGQDYTDTQYF. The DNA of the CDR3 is TGTGCCAGCAGCCATGGACAGGACTACACAGATACGCAGTATTTT.

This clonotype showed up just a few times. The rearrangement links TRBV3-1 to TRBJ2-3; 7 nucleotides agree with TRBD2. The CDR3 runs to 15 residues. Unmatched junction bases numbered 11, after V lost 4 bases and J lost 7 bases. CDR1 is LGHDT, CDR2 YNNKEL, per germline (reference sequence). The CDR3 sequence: CASSPQVAGFHTQYF. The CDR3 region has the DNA TGTGCCAGCAGCCCTCAGGTAGCGGGTTTTCATACGCAGTATTTT.

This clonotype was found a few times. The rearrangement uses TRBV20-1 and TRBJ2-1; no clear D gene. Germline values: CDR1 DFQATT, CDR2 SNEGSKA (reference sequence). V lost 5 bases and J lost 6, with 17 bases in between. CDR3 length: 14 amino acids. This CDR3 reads CSAALAPTLNEQFF. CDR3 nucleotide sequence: TGCAGTGCTGCCCTGGCCCCCACCCTCAATGAGCAGTTCTTC.

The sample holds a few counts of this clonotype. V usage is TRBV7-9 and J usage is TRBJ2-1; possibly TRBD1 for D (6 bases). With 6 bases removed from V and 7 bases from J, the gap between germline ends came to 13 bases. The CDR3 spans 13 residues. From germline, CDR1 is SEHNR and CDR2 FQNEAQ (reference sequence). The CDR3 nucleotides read TGTGCCAGCAGGGCTGAAGGGGGTAATGAGCAGTTCTTC. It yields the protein CASRAEGGNEQFF.

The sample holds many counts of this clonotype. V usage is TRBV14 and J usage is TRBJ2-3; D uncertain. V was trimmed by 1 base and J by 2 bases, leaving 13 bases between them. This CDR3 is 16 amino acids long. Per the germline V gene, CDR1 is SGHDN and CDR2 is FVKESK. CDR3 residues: CASSQGPAGFTDTQYF. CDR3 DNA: TGTGCCAGCAGCCAAGGGCCAGCAGGTTTCACAGATACGCAGTATTTT.

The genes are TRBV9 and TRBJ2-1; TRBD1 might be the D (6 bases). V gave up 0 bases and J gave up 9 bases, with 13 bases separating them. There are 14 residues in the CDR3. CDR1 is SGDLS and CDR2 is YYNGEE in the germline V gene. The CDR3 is CASSVGRGWGEQFF. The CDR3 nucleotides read TGTGCCAGCAGCGTAGGCAGGGGATGGGGTGAGCAGTTCTTC.

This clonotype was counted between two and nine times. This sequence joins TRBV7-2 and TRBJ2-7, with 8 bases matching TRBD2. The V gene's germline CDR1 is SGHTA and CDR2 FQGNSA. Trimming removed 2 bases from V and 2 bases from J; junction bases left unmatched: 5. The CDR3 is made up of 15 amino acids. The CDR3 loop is CASSLNSGETYEQYF. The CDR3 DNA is TGTGCCAGCAGCTTAAATAGCGGGGAAACCTACGAGCAGTACTTC.

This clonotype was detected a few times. DNA for the CDR3: TGCAGCGTTGGTCGCAGGGGGCGCACAGATACGCAGTATTTT. It is translated as CSVGRRGRTDTQYF. This sequence joins TRBV29-1 and TRBJ2-3, with 8 bases identical to TRBD1. Germline CDR1 SQVTM, CDR2 ANQGSEA. The length of the CDR3 is 14 residues. With V trimmed by 4 bases and J by 1 base, 4 bases remained unmatched.

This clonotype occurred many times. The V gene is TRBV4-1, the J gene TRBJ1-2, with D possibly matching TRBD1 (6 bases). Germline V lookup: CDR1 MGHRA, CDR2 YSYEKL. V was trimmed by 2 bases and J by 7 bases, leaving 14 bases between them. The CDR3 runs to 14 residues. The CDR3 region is CASSQPTRGGGYTF. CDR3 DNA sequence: TGCGCCAGCAGCCAACCGACCAGGGGCGGTGGCTACACCTTC.

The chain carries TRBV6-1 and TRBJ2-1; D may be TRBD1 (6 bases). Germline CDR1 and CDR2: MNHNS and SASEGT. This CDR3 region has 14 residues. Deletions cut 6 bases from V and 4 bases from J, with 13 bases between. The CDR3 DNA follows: TGTGCCAGCAGCAGCAGGGGCGTTTACAATGAGCAGTTCTTC. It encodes CASSSRGVYNEQFF.

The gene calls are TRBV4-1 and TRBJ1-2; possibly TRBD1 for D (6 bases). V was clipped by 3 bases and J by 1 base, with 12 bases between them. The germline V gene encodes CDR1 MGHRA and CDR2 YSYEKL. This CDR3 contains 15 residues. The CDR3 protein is CASSHTGRLNYGYTF. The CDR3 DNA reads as TGCGCCAGCAGCCATACAGGGAGACTTAACTATGGCTACACCTTC.

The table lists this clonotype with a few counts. CDR3 sequence reads: CSARDGRHTDTQYF. The CDR3 DNA reads TGCAGTGCTAGGGATGGCCGCCACACAGATACGCAGTATTTT. The chain joins TRBV20-1 to TRBJ2-3; D is unresolved. The CDR3 contains 14 residues. V shed 3 bases and J shed 2 bases, with 12 bases lying between them. CDR1 DFQATT and CDR2 SNEGSKA come from the germline V gene (reference sequence).

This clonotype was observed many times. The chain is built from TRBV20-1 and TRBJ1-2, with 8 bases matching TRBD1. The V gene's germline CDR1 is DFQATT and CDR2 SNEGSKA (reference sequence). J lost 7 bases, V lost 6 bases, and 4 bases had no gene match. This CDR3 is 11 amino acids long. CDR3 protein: CSAADRGGYTF. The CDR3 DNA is TGCAGTGCCGCTGACAGGGGTGGCTACACCTTC.

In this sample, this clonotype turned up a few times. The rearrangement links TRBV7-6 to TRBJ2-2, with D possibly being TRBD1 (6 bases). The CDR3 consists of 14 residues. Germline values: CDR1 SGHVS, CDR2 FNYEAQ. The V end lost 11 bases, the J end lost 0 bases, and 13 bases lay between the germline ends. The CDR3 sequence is CAAGEGANTGELFF. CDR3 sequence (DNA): TGTGCCGCTGGTGAGGGGGCGAACACCGGGGAGCTGTTTTTT.